The clone carrying this T cell receptor (beta chain) was seen a few times. The antigen is undetermined. The record originates from a study of T cell repertoires in cytomegalovirus infection. V lost 4 bases and J lost 4, with 10 bases in between. The V gene's germline CDR1 is LGHNA and CDR2 YSLEER. CDR3 length: 13 residues. TCRdb recomputed calls from the reads with MiXCR, one row per CDR3 protein. The top ten clones hold less than 70% of a sample with tens of thousands of distinct CDR3 sequences, roughly 20% of them seen once. The chain recombines TRBV4-3 with TRBJ1-2; D remains ambiguous. The clonotype comes from a human donor in good health (CMV status not recorded). Some clones in this sample may be carry-over from other donors' samples. Sequenced material: CD8+ T cells from cultured PBMCs, taken from culture after CMV antigen stimulation. The CDR3 here is CASSLTASYGYTF. The CDR3 bases are TGCGCCAGCAGCCTTACTGCCTCCTATGGCTACACCTTC.